This T cell receptor (beta chain) was sequenced in a study of post-analysis software for immune sequencing data. Points on this clonotype: Antigen unknown.

Built from TCR beta cDNA, the libraries had unique molecular identifiers in them. Input amounts of 1 to 10 million T cells were used. These gave 500,000 or so cDNA molecules, so each molecule approximated one T cell. TCRdb reanalysed the PCR reads using MiXCR and keeps one entry per CDR3 protein. The profile shows roughly 800,000 distinct CDR3 sequences, about 45% of them singletons. Study-wide points: When the samples were clustered directly with F measure, those that had been prepared in the same batch showed strong co-clustering. Multiple sclerosis patients had significantly lower normalized Chao1 diversity than controls. TRBV segments more frequent in patients than in controls numbered a few and included TRBV5-6, TRBV5-1 and TRBV20-1.

The germline CDR1 and CDR2 sequences are MNHNS and SASEGT. V lost 10 bases to trimming and J lost 0 bases, with 13 bases between them. This CDR3 has 14 residues. The chain couples TRBV6-1 to TRBJ2-4; tentative D call: TRBD2 (6 bases). The sequencing input was blood. The sequence was collected from a girl under 18 with multiple sclerosis. The CDR3, as DNA: TGTGCCACCGGAGGGTCCGGAGCCAAAAACATTCAGTACTTC. Protein sequence: CATGGSGAKNIQYF.